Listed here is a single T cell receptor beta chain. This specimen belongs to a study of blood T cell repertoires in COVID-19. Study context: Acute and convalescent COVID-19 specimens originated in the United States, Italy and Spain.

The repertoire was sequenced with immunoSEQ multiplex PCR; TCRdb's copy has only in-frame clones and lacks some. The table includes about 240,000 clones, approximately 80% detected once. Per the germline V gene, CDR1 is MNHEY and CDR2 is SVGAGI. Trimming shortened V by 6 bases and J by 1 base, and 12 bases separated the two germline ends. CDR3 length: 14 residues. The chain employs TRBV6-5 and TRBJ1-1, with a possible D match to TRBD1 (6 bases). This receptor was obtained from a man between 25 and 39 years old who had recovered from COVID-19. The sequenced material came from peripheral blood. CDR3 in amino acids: CASRSLTGNTEAFF. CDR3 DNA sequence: TGTGCCAGCAGATCCCTGACAGGGAACACTGAAGCTTTCTTT.